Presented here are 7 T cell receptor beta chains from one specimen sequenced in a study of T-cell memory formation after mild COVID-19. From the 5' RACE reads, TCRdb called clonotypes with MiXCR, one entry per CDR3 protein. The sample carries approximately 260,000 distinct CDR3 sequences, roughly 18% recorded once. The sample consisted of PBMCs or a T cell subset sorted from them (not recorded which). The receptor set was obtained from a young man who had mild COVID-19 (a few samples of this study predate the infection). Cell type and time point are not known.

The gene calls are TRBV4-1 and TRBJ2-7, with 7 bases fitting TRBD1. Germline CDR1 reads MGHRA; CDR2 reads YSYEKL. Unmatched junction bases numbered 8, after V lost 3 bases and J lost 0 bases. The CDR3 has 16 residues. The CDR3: CASSQRGRTGSYEQYF. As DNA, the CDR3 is TGCGCCAGCAGCCAGAGAGGCAGGACAGGCTCCTACGAGCAGTACTTC.

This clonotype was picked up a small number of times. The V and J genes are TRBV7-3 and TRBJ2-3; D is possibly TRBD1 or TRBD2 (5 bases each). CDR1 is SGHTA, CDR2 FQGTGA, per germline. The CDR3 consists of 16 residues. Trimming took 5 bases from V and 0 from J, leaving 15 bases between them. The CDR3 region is CASSVDQRGSTDTQYF. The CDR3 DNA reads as TGTGCCAGCAGCGTCGACCAGAGGGGTAGCACAGATACGCAGTATTTT.

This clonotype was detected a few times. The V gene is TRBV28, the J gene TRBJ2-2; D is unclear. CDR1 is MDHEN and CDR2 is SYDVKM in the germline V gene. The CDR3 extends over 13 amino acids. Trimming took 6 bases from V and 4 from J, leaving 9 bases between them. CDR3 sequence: CASSRRVTGELFF. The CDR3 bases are TGTGCCAGCAGCCGACGGGTCACCGGGGAGCTGTTTTTT.

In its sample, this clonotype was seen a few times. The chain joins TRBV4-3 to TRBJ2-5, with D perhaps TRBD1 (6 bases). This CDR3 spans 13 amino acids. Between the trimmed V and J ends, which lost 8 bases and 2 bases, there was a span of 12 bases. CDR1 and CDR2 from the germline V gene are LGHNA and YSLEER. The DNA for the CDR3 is TGCGCCAGCGGAACAGGGATACAAGAGACCCAGTACTTC. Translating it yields CASGTGIQETQYF.

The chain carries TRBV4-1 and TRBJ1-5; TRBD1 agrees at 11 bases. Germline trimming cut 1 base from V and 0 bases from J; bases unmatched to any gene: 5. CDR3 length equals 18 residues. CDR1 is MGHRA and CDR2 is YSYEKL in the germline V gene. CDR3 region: CASSQGTGGSYSNQPQHF. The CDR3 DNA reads TGCGCCAGCAGCCAAGGGACAGGGGGCAGTTATAGCAATCAGCCCCAGCATTTT.

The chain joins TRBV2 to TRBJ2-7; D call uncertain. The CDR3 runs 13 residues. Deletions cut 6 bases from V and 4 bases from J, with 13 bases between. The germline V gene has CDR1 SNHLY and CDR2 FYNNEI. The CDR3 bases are TGTGCCAGCAGGGCCCCTTTCCTTTACGAGCAGTACTTC. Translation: CASRAPFLYEQYF.

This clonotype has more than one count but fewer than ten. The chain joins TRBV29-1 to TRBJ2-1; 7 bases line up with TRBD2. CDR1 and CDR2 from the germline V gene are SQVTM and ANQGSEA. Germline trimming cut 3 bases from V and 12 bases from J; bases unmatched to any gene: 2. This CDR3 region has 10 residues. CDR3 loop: CSVDRTRQFF. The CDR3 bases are TGCAGCGTTGACCGGACTAGGCAGTTCTTC.